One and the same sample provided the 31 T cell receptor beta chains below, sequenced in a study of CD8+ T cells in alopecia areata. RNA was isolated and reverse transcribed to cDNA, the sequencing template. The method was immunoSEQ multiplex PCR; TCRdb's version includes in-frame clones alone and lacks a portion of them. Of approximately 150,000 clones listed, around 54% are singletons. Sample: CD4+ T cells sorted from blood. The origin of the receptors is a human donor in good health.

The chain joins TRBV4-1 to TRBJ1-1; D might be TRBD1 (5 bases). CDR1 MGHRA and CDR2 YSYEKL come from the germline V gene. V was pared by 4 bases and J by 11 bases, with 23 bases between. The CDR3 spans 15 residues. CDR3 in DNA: TGCGCCAGCAGCCTTCAATGGGGCCCCAACACTGGGGCTTTCTTT. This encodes CASSLQWGPNTGAFF.

The chain's CDR3 is CATEGAGGYTF. The CDR3 DNA reads as TGTGCCACGGAAGGGGCAGGAGGCTACACCTTC. The J gene is TRBJ1-2, the V gene TRBV11-2; D possibly corresponds to TRBD1 (5 bases). The V gene lost 10 bases and the J gene lost 8 bases, with 14 bases spanning the gap. Germline loops: CDR1 SGHAT, CDR2 FQNNGV. This CDR3 is 11 amino acids long. Looking up the rest from reference TRBV11-2 and TRBJ1-2 gives the full variable domain: EAGVAQSPRYKIIEKRQSVAFWCNPISGHATLYWYQQILGQGPKLLIQFQNNGVVDDSQLPKDRFSAERLKGVDSTLKIQPAKLEDSAVYLCATEGAGGYTFGSGTRLTVV.

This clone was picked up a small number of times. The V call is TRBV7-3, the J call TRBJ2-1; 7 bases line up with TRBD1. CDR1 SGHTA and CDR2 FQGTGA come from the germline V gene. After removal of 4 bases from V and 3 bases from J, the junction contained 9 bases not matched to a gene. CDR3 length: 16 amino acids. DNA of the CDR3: TGTGCCAGCAGCTCCTCCGGGACAGAGATCTACAATGAGCAGTTCTTC. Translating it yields CASSSSGTEIYNEQFF.

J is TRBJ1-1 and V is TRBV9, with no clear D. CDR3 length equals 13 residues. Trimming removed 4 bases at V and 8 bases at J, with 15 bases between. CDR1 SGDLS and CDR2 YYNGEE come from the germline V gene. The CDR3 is CASSPDGKREAFF. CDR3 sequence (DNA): TGTGCCAGCAGCCCCGATGGGAAGAGGGAAGCTTTCTTT.

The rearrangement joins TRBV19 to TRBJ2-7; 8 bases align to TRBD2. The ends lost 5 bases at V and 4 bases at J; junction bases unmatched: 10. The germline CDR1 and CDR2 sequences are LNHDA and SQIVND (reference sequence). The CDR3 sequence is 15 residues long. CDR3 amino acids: CASSRTGTSHYEQYF. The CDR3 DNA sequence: TGTGCCAGTAGTCGTACCGGGACTAGTCATTACGAGCAGTACTTC.

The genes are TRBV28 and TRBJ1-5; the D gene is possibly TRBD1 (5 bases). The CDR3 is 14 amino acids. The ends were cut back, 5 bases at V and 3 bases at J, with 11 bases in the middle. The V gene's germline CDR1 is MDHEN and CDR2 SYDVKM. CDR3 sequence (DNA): TGTGCCAGCAGTCGGGACGGTACCAATCAGCCCCAGCATTTT. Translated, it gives CASSRDGTNQPQHF.

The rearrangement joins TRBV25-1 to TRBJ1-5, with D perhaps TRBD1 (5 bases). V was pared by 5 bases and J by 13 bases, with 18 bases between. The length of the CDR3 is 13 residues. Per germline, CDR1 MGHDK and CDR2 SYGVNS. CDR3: CASSTTSGSQQHF. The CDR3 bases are TGTGCCAGCAGTACAACCTCAGGGTCCCAACAGCATTTT.

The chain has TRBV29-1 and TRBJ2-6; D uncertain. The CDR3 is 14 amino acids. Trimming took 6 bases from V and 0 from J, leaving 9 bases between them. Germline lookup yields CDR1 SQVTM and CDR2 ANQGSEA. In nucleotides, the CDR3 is TGCAGCGTCTCCTCAGGCTCTGGGGCCAACGTCCTGACTTTC. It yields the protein CSVSSGSGANVLTF. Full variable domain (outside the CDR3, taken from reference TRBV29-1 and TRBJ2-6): SAVISQKPSRDICQRGTSLTIQCQVDSQVTMMFWYRQQPGQSLTLIATANQGSEATYESGFVIDKFPISRPNLTFSTLTVSNMSPEDSSIYLCSVSSGSGANVLTFGAGSRLTVL.

Here the CDR3 reads CASRREVLNTEAFF. CDR3 sequence (DNA): TGTGCCAGCAGGCGGGAGGTTTTGAACACTGAAGCTTTCTTT. This sequence joins TRBV2 and TRBJ1-1; no firm D call. CDR1 is SNHLY and CDR2 is FYNNEI in the germline V gene. CDR3 length: 14 residues. The germline V and J ends were trimmed by 6 bases and 0 bases, with 11 bases remaining between them.

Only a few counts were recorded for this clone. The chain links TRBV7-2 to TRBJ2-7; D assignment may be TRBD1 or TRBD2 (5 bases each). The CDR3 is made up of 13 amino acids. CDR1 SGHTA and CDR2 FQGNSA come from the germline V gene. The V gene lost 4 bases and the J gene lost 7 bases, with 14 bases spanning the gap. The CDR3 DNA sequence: TGTGCCAGCAGCTCGGGACCCACGGGGGAGCAGTACTTC. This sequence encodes CASSSGPTGEQYF.

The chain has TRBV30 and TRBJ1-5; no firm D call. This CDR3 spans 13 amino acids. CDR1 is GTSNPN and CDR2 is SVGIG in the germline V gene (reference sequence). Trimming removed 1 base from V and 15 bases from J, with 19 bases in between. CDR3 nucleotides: TGTGCCTGGAGTGGCTTATCAGGCCCGGCACGGCATTTT. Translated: CAWSGLSGPARHF.

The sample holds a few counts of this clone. The CDR3 region is CASRAGSDYGYTF. DNA for the CDR3: TGTGCCAGCAGGGCAGGGAGCGACTATGGCTACACCTTC. The gene calls are TRBV28 and TRBJ1-2, with D maybe TRBD1 (5 bases). In germline, CDR1 is MDHEN, CDR2 SYDVKM. The CDR3 sequence is 13 residues long. V lost 6 bases, J lost 3 bases, and 11 bases lay in between.

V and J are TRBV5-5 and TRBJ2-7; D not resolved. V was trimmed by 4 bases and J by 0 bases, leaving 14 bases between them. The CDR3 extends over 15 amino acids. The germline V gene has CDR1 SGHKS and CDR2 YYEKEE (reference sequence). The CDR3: CASSQSQAYSYEQYF. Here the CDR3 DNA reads TGTGCCAGCAGCCAGAGTCAGGCCTACTCCTACGAGCAGTACTTC. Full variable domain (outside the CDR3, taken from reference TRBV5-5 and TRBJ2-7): DAGVTQSPTHLIKTRGQQVTLRCSPISGHKSVSWYQQVLGQGPQFIFQYYEKEERGRGNFPDRFSARQFPNYSSELNVNALLLGDSALYLCASSQSQAYSYEQYFGPGTRLTVT.

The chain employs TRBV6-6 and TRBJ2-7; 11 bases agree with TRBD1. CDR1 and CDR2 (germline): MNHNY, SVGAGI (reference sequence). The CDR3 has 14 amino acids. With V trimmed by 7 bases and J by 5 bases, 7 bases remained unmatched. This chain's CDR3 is CASNPGTGGNEQYF. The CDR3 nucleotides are TGTGCCAGCAACCCCGGGACAGGGGGTAACGAGCAGTACTTC.

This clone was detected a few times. The chain's CDR3 is CASSPGIPYEQYF. The DNA of the CDR3 is TGTGCCAGCAGTCCAGGGATTCCCTACGAGCAGTACTTC. J is TRBJ2-7 and V is TRBV6-6; tentatively, D is TRBD1 (5 bases). Germline CDR1 is MNHNY and CDR2 is SVGAGI (reference sequence). V lost 5 bases to trimming and J lost 2 bases, with 10 bases between them. The CDR3 sequence is 13 residues long.

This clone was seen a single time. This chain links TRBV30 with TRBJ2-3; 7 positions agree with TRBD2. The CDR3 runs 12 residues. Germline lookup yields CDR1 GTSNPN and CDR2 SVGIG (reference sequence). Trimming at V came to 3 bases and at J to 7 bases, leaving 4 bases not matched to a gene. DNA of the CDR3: TGTGCCTGGAGCCCAAGCGGGAATACGCAGTATTTT. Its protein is CAWSPSGNTQYF.

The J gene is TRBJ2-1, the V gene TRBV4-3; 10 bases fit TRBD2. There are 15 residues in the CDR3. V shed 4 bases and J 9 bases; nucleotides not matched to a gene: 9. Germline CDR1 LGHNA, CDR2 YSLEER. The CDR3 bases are TGCGCCAGCAGCCTCACGAGCGGGAGGGGAGGTGAGCAGTTCTTC. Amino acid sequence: CASSLTSGRGGEQFF.

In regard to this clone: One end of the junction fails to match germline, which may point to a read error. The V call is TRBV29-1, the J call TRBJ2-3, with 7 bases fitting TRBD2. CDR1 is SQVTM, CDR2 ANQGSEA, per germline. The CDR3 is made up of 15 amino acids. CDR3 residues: CSAAGTGGSTNTQYF. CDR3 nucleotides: TGCAGCGCCGCCGGGACTGGCGGGAGCACAAATACGCAGTATTTT.

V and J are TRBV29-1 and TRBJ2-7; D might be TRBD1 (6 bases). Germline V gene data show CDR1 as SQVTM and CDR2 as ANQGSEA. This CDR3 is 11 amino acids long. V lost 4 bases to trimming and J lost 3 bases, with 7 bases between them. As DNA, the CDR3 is TGCAGCGTTGTACAGGGCTACGAGCAGTACTTC. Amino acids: CSVVQGYEQYF.

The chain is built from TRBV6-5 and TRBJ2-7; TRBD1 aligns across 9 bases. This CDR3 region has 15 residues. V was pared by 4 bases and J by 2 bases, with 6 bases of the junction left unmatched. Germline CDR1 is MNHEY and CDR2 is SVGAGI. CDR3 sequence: CASSLKGQGTYEQYF. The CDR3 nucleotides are TGTGCCAGCAGTTTAAAGGGACAGGGAACCTACGAGCAGTACTTC.

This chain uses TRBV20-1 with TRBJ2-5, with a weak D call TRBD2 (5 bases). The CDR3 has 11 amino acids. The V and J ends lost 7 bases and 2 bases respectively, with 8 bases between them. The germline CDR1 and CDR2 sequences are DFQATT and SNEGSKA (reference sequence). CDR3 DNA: TGCAGTGGGGAGCCACAAGAGACCCAGTACTTC. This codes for CSGEPQETQYF.

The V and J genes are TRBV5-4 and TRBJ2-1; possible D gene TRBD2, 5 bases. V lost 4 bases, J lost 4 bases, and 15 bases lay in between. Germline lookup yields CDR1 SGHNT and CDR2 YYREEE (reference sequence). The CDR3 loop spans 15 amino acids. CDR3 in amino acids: CASSPDGLIYNEQFF. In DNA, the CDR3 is TGTGCCAGCAGCCCCGACGGACTTATATACAATGAGCAGTTCTTC. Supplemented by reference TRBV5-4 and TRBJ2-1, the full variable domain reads ETGVTQSPTHLIKTRGQQVTLRCSSQSGHNTVSWYQQALGQGPQFIFQYYREEENGRGNFPPRFSGLQFPNYSSELNVNALELDDSALYLCASSPDGLIYNEQFFGPGTRLTVL.

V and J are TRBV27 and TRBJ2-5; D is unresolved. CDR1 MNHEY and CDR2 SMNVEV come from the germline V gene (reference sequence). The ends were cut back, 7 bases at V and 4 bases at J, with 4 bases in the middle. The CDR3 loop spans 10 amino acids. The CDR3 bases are TGTGCCAGCACCCTAGAGACCCAGTACTTC. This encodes CASTLETQYF.

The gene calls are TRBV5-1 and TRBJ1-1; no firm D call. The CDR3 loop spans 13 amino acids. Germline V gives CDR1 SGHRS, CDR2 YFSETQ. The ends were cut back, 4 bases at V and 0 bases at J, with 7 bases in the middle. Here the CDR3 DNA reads TGCGCCAGCAGCCCCTCACTGAACACTGAAGCTTTCTTT. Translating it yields CASSPSLNTEAFF.

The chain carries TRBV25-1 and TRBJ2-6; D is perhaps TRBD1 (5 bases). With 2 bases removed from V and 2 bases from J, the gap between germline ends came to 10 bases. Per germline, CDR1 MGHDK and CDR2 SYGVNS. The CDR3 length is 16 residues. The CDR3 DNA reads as TGTGCCAGCAGTGAACCCCTAGGGGCTGGGGCCAACGTCCTGACTTTC. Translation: CASSEPLGAGANVLTF.

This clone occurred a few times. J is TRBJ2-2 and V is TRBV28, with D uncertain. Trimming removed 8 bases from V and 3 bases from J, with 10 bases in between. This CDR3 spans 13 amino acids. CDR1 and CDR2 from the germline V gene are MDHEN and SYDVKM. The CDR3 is CASGKFDTGELFF. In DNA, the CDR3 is TGTGCCAGCGGGAAATTCGACACCGGGGAGCTGTTTTTT. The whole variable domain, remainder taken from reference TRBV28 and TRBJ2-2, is DVKVTQSSRYLVKRTGEKVFLECVQDMDHENMFWYRQDPGLGLRLIYFSYDVKMKEKGDIPEGYSVSREKKERFSLILESASTNQTSMYLCASGKFDTGELFFGEGSRLTVL.

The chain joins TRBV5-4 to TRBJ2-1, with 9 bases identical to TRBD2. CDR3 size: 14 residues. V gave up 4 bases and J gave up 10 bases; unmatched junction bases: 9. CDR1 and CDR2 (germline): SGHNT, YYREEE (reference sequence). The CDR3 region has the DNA TGTGCCAGCAGCGCCGGGACTAGCTCTTCGGAGCAGTTCTTC. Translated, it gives CASSAGTSSSEQFF.

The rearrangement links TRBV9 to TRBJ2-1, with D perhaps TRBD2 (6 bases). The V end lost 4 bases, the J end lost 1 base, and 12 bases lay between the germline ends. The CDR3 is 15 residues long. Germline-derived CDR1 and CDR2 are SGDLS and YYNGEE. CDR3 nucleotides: TGTGCCAGCAGCCGCACGGGGAGGTCCTACAATGAGCAGTTCTTC. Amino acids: CASSRTGRSYNEQFF.

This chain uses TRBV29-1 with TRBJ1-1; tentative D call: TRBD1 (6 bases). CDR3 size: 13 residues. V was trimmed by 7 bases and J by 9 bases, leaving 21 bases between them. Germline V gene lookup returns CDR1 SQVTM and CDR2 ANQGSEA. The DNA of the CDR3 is TGCAGCGCCACTAGGACAGCGGGGACCCAAGCTTTCTTT. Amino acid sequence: CSATRTAGTQAFF.

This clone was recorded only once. Written as DNA, the CDR3 is TGTGCCAGCAGCTTTGGTGTCTTGGGGGAGCAGTACTTC. It yields the protein CASSFGVLGEQYF. The chain has TRBV6-5 and TRBJ2-7; D not certain. V was trimmed by 6 bases and J by 7 bases, leaving 16 bases between them. CDR3 length: 13 amino acids. CDR1 is MNHEY, CDR2 SVGAGI, per germline.

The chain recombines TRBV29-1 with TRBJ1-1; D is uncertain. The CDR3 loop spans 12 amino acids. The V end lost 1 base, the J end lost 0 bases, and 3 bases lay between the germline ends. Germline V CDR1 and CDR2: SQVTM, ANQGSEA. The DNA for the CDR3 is TGCAGCGTTGAAGGTATGAACACTGAAGCTTTCTTT. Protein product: CSVEGMNTEAFF.